This TCR beta chain was retrieved from a study of patients and donors after allogeneic stem cell transplantation. The V end lost 4 bases, the J end lost 0 bases, and 3 bases lay between the germline ends. Germline CDR1 reads SGHDT; CDR2 reads YYEEEE. The CDR3 runs 12 residues. A single record per CDR3 protein comes from TCRdb applying MiXCR to the RT-PCR reads. The table shows around 30,000 distinct CDR3 sequences, with 37% occurring only once. The material sequenced was blood, either unsorted or a sorted T cell fraction (not recorded which). V usage is TRBV5-6 and J usage is TRBJ2-3, with D uncertain. This clonotype originated in a human donor who was either an allogeneic HSCT recipient or a stem cell or donor lymphocyte infusion donor (not recorded which). It is not recorded whose cells these are; they may come from a transplant donor. Written as DNA, the CDR3 is TGTGCCAGCAGCGGAAGCACAGATACGCAGTATTTT. It translates to CASSGSTDTQYF.